The 25 T cell receptor beta chains given below trace back to one sample, sequenced in a study of T cell responses to AZD1222 COVID-19 vaccine. The assay was immunoSEQ multiplex PCR, and TCRdb's table has in-frame clones only and misses some. The sample carries approximately 140,000 clones, 91% recorded once. The specimen was peripheral blood, collected on day 0 of AZD1222 vaccination. The receptors come from an adult in good health.

J is TRBJ1-4 and V is TRBV7-9; D is ambiguous. The CDR3 runs to 16 residues. V was clipped by 4 bases and J by 8 bases, with 20 bases between them. Germline V gene sequence: CDR1 SEHNR, CDR2 FQNEAQ (reference sequence). DNA of the CDR3: TGTGCCAGCAGCTCCCCCCCCGGCGGACGTAAAGAAAAACTGTTTTTT. Its translation is CASSSPPGGRKEKLFF.

This rearrangement joins TRBV5-1 to TRBJ2-7; maybe TRBD2 (6 bases). The V gene's germline CDR1 is SGHRS and CDR2 YFSETQ. The CDR3 spans 15 residues. V gave up 4 bases and J gave up 2 bases, with 16 bases separating them. CDR3 in DNA: TGCGCCAGCAGCCTTTTTTCGGGACTGACCTACGAGCAGTACTTC. Protein: CASSLFSGLTYEQYF.

The rearrangement uses TRBV3-1 (or the pseudogene TRBV3-2) and TRBJ2-5; no clear D. The CDR3 loop spans 18 amino acids. The V gene's germline CDR1 is LGHDT and CDR2 YNNKEL (reference sequence). V gave up 1 base and J gave up 0 bases, with 18 bases separating them. CDR3 nucleotides: TGTGCCAGCAGCCAAGCCCCATCCCCGACTCCTTACCAAGAGACCCAGTACTTC. It specifies CASSQAPSPTPYQETQYF.

This chain links TRBV19 with TRBJ2-1; 7 bases match TRBD2. The V gene end was trimmed by 7 bases and the J gene end by 2 bases; junction bases not matched to a gene: 8. Per the germline V gene, CDR1 is LNHDA and CDR2 is SQIVND (reference sequence). This CDR3 has 15 amino acids. For the CDR3, the DNA is TGTGCCAGTAATCGGGCGGGAGAAACCTACAATGAGCAGTTCTTC. Its protein product is CASNRAGETYNEQFF.

The V and J genes are TRBV19 and TRBJ2-3; D is undetermined. Per the germline V gene, CDR1 is LNHDA and CDR2 is SQIVND (reference sequence). The length of the CDR3 is 14 residues. V shed 6 bases and J shed 0 bases, with 10 bases lying between them. CDR3 amino acids: CASRGGASTDTQYF. Here the CDR3 DNA reads TGTGCCAGTAGAGGTGGAGCTAGCACAGATACGCAGTATTTT. The variable domain in full, completed from reference TRBV19 and TRBJ2-3, reads DGGITQSPKYLFRKEGQNVTLSCEQNLNHDAMYWYRQDPGQGLRLIYYSQIVNDFQKGDIAEGYSVSREKKESFPLTVTSAQKNPTAFYLCASRGGASTDTQYFGPGTRLTVL.

The V gene is TRBV28, the J gene TRBJ1-1; 7 bases are shared with TRBD1. The CDR3 sequence is 10 residues long. The V gene end was trimmed by 8 bases and the J gene end by 7 bases; junction bases not matched to a gene: 1. Germline lookup yields CDR1 MDHEN and CDR2 SYDVKM. The CDR3 spells CASRDSEAFF. The CDR3 nucleotides are TGTGCCAGCCGGGACAGTGAAGCTTTCTTT.

This CDR3 reads CASSPRGGGAFF. The CDR3 DNA reads as TGTGCCAGCAGCCCACGGGGTGGCGGAGCTTTCTTT. V usage is TRBV6-5 and J usage is TRBJ1-1; no definite D call. The CDR3 totals 12 residues. The V end lost 6 bases, the J end lost 10 bases, and 15 bases lay between the germline ends. Per the germline V gene, CDR1 is MNHEY and CDR2 is SVGAGI.

This chain connects TRBV6-5 to TRBJ2-3; a weak D match, TRBD2 (6 bases). Germline CDR1 and CDR2: MNHEY and SVGAGI. V gave up 0 bases and J gave up 9 bases, with 16 bases separating them. CDR3 length equals 15 residues. CDR3: CASSYSKPSAGTQYF. CDR3 nucleotide sequence: TGTGCCAGCAGTTACTCGAAGCCCTCGGCGGGGACGCAGTATTTT.

The J gene is TRBJ2-3, the V gene TRBV4-1; D remains ambiguous. Germline CDR1 reads MGHRA; CDR2 reads YSYEKL. The V end lost 1 base, the J end lost 0 bases, and 11 bases lay between the germline ends. This CDR3 has 16 residues. This CDR3 reads CASSQVLTSSTDTQYF. In nucleotides, the CDR3 is TGCGCCAGCAGCCAAGTACTGACCTCTAGCACAGATACGCAGTATTTT.

This chain joins TRBV6-5 and TRBJ2-1; D is uncertain. Trimming pared 0 bases from V and 10 bases from J, leaving 16 bases between. The CDR3 has 15 residues. CDR1 and CDR2 (germline): MNHEY, SVGAGI. CDR3 loop: CASSYSVRQQLEQFF. The CDR3 DNA reads as TGTGCCAGCAGTTACTCAGTTCGGCAGCAACTAGAGCAGTTCTTC.

The chain uses TRBV11-3 and TRBJ2-3; D ambiguous. The germline CDR1 and CDR2 sequences are SGHNT and YENEEA. The CDR3 covers 13 residues. The V and J ends lost 3 bases and 3 bases respectively, with 7 bases between them. CDR3 loop: CASSLGRTDTQYF. The CDR3 nucleotides read TGTGCCAGCAGCTTGGGCAGAACAGATACGCAGTATTTT.

The rearrangement links TRBV7-3 to TRBJ2-1; 11 positions agree with TRBD2. Germline V gene data show CDR1 as SGHTA and CDR2 as FQGTGA. The V segment lost 2 bases and the J segment 4 bases; nucleotides outside the gene matches: 7. The CDR3 consists of 17 residues. The CDR3 nucleotides are TGTGCCAGCAGCTTAGACGTCGGGACTAGCGGATACAATGAGCAGTTCTTC. It translates to CASSLDVGTSGYNEQFF.

The V and J genes are TRBV10-3 and TRBJ2-7; 7 positions agree with TRBD1. The CDR3 is made up of 20 amino acids. The ends lost 0 bases at V and 4 bases at J; junction bases unmatched: 21. CDR1 ENHRY and CDR2 SYGVKD come from the germline V gene. The CDR3 is CAISESEDRVPTHSLYEQYF. For the CDR3, the DNA is TGTGCCATCAGTGAGTCGGAAGACAGGGTCCCAACTCATTCCCTATACGAGCAGTACTTC.

The rearrangement uses TRBV7-9 and TRBJ1-2; TRBD1 aligns across 7 bases. Germline lookup yields CDR1 SEHNR and CDR2 FQNEAQ (reference sequence). V lost 3 bases and J lost 4; bases outside the gene matches: 11. The CDR3 spans 16 residues. For the CDR3, the DNA is TGTGCCAGCAGCTTCCCGGGACAGACACTATCCTATGGCTACACCTTC. Residues: CASSFPGQTLSYGYTF.

This chain links TRBV4-1 with TRBJ1-4, with TRBD1 matching 7 bases. The CDR3 is 15 amino acids. Germline V gives CDR1 MGHRA, CDR2 YSYEKL. Trimming at V came to 1 base and at J to 8 bases, leaving 7 bases not matched to a gene. The CDR3 region is CASSQGRGLDEKLFF. The CDR3 DNA reads TGCGCCAGCAGCCAAGGGAGGGGGCTTGACGAAAAACTGTTTTTT.

The chain links TRBV7-3 to TRBJ1-3, with D hard to call. V gave up 5 bases and J gave up 6 bases, with 23 bases separating them. The CDR3 is 17 residues long. CDR1 and CDR2 from the germline V gene are SGHTA and FQGTGA. The CDR3 reads CASSKDGSIPLENTIYF. As DNA, the CDR3 is TGTGCCAGCAGCAAGGACGGCTCCATTCCTCTGGAAAACACCATATATTTT.

The chain links TRBV9 to TRBJ1-1; 8 nucleotides align to TRBD1. The V segment lost 3 bases and the J segment 10 bases; nucleotides outside the gene matches: 5. The CDR3 is 12 residues long. Germline V gives CDR1 SGDLS, CDR2 YYNGEE. In DNA form, the CDR3 reads TGTGCCAGCAGCGCTTCAGGGGGCGCAGCTTTCTTT. This translates into CASSASGGAAFF.

V is TRBV25-1 and J is TRBJ2-3; 11 bases match TRBD2. The V gene end was trimmed by 10 bases and the J gene end by 4 bases; junction bases not matched to a gene: 7. The CDR3 is made up of 14 amino acids. Germline-derived CDR1 and CDR2 are MGHDK and SYGVNS. The CDR3 is CAILAGGLADTQYF. The CDR3 DNA reads as TGTGCCATCCTAGCGGGGGGTCTTGCAGATACGCAGTATTTT.

CDR3 sequence: CASSLGAGLTDTQYF. DNA for the CDR3: TGCGCCAGCAGCTTGGGGGCAGGTCTCACAGATACGCAGTATTTT. The rearrangement joins TRBV5-1 to TRBJ2-3; D remains unclear. The CDR3 extends over 15 amino acids. V shed 0 bases and J shed 2 bases, with 10 bases lying between them. Germline CDR1 is SGHRS and CDR2 is YFSETQ.

Regarding this clone: The sample contains more than one DNA sequence encoding this CDR3. V is TRBV19 and J is TRBJ1-2, with a tentative D call TRBD1 (5 bases). Trimming left V 6 bases short and J 0 bases short, with 8 bases between. CDR3 length: 13 residues. Germline V CDR1 and CDR2: LNHDA, SQIVND (reference sequence). CDR3 in DNA: TGTGCCAGTAGGGGGCCGGCTAACTATGGCTACACCTTC. It translates to CASRGPANYGYTF.

This clone showed up just a few times. The CDR3 DNA sequence: TGTGCCAGCAGCCAAGAGGGCAGGGAGAGATACGAGCAGTACTTC. Translating gives CASSQEGRERYEQYF. The rearrangement joins TRBV4-2 to TRBJ2-7; D is possibly TRBD1 or TRBD2 (5 bases each). V gave up 0 bases and J gave up 4 bases, with 13 bases separating them. Germline V CDR1 and CDR2: LGHNA, YNFKEQ. The CDR3 has 15 residues.

The DNA for the CDR3 is TGTGCCAGCTCACCAGGTTGGGGCCCGATGAACACTGAAGCTTTCTTT. Translating it yields CASSPGWGPMNTEAFF. V and J are TRBV18 and TRBJ1-1, with a tentative D call TRBD1 (5 bases). Germline V gene lookup returns CDR1 KGHSH and CDR2 LQKENI. This CDR3 comprises 16 residues. V lost 2 bases and J 0 bases, leaving 13 bases between the germline ends.

The chain links TRBV7-2 to TRBJ1-1, with 11 bases aligning to TRBD1. V gave up 0 bases and J gave up 13 bases; unmatched junction bases: 1. CDR3 size: 12 residues. Germline V gives CDR1 SGHTA, CDR2 FQGNSA. This CDR3 is CASSLAGTGGFF. As DNA, the CDR3 is TGTGCCAGCAGCTTAGCCGGGACAGGGGGTTTCTTT.

This clone has more than one count but fewer than ten. This same CDR3 is encoded by further DNA sequences in the sample. The chain couples TRBV29-1 to TRBJ1-1; D unclear. V lost 6 bases and J 0 bases, leaving 8 bases between the germline ends. CDR1 is SQVTM and CDR2 is ANQGSEA in the germline V gene. CDR3 length: 12 amino acids. The CDR3 coding sequence is TGCAGCGTGGTCTGGATGAACACTGAAGCTTTCTTT. It translates to CSVVWMNTEAFF.

This chain joins TRBV7-2 and TRBJ2-2, with 8 nucleotides matching TRBD2. The germline V gene encodes CDR1 SGHTA and CDR2 FQGNSA. The ends lost 6 bases at V and 4 bases at J; junction bases unmatched: 10. This CDR3 has 16 amino acids. CDR3 sequence: CASRIRGLAGTGELFF. CDR3 DNA: TGTGCCAGCAGAATACGTGGTCTAGCGGGCACCGGGGAGCTGTTTTTT. Full variable domain (outside the CDR3, taken from reference TRBV7-2 and TRBJ2-2): GAGVSQSPSNKVTEKGKDVELRCDPISGHTALYWYRQSLGQGLEFLIYFQGNSAPDKSGLPSDRFSAERTGGSVSTLTIQRTQQEDSAVYLCASRIRGLAGTGELFFGEGSRLTVL.